This TCR beta chain was documented in a study of response to subunit inactivated influenza vaccine. On this clonotype: Its antigen is unknown.

In TCRdb, the RT-PCR reads were re-called with MiXCR into one record per CDR3 protein. The sample comprises a few hundred thousand distinct CDR3 sequences, 14% of which are singletons, and around 10% rests with the top ten. This CDR3 has 15 residues. In germline, CDR1 is MNHEY, CDR2 SMNVEV (reference sequence). The germline V and J ends were trimmed by 2 bases and 0 bases, with 10 bases remaining between them. Study-level results: Every seasonal influenza vaccination brings in few new T cells, the authors suggested.

The receptor was isolated from a man aged 50 to 60 who received an inactivated influenza vaccine. The rearrangement uses TRBV27 and TRBJ1-1; the D is unclear. The sample consisted of PBMCs from blood, taken roughly 12 days after vaccination. The CDR3 DNA reads TGTGCCAGCAGTTTAAGGTCCCCGATGAACACTGAAGCTTTCTTT. Translating gives CASSLRSPMNTEAFF.